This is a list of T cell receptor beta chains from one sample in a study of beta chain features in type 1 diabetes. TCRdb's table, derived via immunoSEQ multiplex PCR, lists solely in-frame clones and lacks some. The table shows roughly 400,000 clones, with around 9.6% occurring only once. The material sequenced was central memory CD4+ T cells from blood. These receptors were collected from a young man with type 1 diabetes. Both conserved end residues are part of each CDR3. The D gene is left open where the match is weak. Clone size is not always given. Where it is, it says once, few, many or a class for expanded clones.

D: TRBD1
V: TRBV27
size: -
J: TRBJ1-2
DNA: TGTGCCAGCAGTTCACTCGGACAGGAGACAACTGGCTACACCTTC
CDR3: CASSSLGQETTGYTF

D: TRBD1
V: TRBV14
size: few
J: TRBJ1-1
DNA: TGTGCCAGCAGCCGATTGACAGGGATTAGCACTGAAGCTTTCTTT
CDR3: CASSRLTGISTEAFF

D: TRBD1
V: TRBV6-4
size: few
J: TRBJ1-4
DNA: TGTGCCATCAGTGAGTCAAGACAGGGAGATGAAAAACTGTTTTTT
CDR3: CAISESRQGDEKLFF

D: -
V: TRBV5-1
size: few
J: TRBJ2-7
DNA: TGCGCCAGCAGCTTGGGAAAATTGAGCGAGCAGTACTTC
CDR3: CASSLGKLSEQYF

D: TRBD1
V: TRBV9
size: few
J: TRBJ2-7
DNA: TGTGCCAGCAGCGTAGAGGGACAGGGCCACTACGAGCAGTACTTC
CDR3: CASSVEGQGHYEQYF

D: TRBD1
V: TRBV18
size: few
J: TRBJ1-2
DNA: TGTGCCAGCTCACCTCCGGGACAGTCGTATGGCTACACCTTC
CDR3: CASSPPGQSYGYTF

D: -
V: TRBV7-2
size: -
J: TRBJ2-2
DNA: TGTGCCAGCAGCATCAGGGTGAACACCGGGGAGCTGTTTTTT
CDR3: CASSIRVNTGELFF

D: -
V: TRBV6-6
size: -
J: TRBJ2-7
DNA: TGTGCCAGCAGTTATAGGCACGAGCAGTACTTC
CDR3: CASSYRHEQYF

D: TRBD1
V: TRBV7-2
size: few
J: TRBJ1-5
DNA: TGTGCCAGCAGCCTGACAGGGAGCAATCAGCCCCAGCATTTT
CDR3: CASSLTGSNQPQHF

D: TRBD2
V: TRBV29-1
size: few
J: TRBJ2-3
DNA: TGCAGCGACCCCGGGACTAGCCCAGATACGCAGTATTTT
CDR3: CSDPGTSPDTQYF

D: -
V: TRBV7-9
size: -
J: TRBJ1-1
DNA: TGTGCCAGCAGCTTAGGGGGAGACTCCTTCGGAGCTTTCTTT
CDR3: CASSLGGDSFGAFF

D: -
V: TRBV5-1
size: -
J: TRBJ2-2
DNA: TGCGCCAGCACTCTACAGGCCACCGGGGAGCTGTTTTTT
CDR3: CASTLQATGELFF

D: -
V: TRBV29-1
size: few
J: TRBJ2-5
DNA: TGCAGCCTTACAGGACAGGCGGGGGAGACCCAGTACTTC
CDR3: CSLTGQAGETQYF

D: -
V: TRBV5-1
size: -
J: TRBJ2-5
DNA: TGCGCCAGCAGTCCAGGAGTGGTGGGGGAGACCCAGTACTTC
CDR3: CASSPGVVGETQYF

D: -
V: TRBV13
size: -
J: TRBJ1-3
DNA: TGTGCCAGCAGCTTAAGGCAGGGTCTCAACACCATATATTTT
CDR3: CASSLRQGLNTIYF

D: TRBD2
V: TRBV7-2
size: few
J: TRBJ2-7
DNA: TGTGCCAGCAGCTCTAGCGGGACCTATCTCGAGCAGTACTTC
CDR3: CASSSSGTYLEQYF

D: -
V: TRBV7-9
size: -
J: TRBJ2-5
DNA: TGTGCCAGCAGATCACAAGCAGAGGGGGGCCAAGAGACCCAGTACTTC
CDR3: CASRSQAEGGQETQYF

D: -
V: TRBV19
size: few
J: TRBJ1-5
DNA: TGTGCCAGTGGGGGCAGGAGCAATCAGCCCCAGCATTTT
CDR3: CASGGRSNQPQHF

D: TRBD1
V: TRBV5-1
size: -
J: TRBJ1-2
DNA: TGCGCCAGCAGCTTGACCGGGACAGGGGCTGGCTATGGCTACACCTTC
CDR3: CASSLTGTGAGYGYTF

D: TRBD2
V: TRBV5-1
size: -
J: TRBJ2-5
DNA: TGCGCCAGCAGCGGCGGGACTAGCGGGAATCTCCAAGAGACCCAGTACTTC
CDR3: CASSGGTSGNLQETQYF